The T cell receptor beta chain under discussion was sequenced for a study of blood T cell repertoires in COVID-19. The overall study: From the United States, Italy and Spain came samples of acute and convalescent COVID-19. PBMCs, B-cell-depleted T cells, or T cells were the source of the cDNA or gDNA that made up the material.

CDR1 and CDR2 from the germline V gene are GTSNPN and SVGIG (reference sequence). The CDR3 runs to 19 residues. Unmatched junction bases numbered 25, after V lost 5 bases and J lost 7 bases. How the authors handled the data: For nucleated cells, counts were estimated from reference gene primer amplification. TCRdb's copy holds only in-frame clones and misses some; the assay was immunoSEQ multiplex PCR. V, J and clone size are those of that table, while D and trimming were read from the DNA. This sample has fewer than 200,000 clones, with more than 75% found just once. Seattle cases were enrolled at active infection and followed longitudinally. This clone turned up a few times.

V and J are TRBV30 and TRBJ2-7; TRBD1 matches 11 bases. The clonotype originates from a woman in her 70s with COVID-19, enrolled during active disease. The specimen was peripheral blood. The CDR3 reads CAWSPTGTGGLGLVEEQYF. CDR3 sequence (DNA): TGTGCCTGGTCCCCCACCGGGACAGGGGGGTTAGGGTTGGTTGAAGAGCAGTACTTC. Full variable domain (rest looked up from reference TRBV30 and TRBJ2-7): SQTIHQWPATLVQPVGSPLSLECTVEGTSNPNLYWYRQAAGRGLQLLFYSVGIGQISSEVPQNLSASRPQDRQFILSSKKLLLSDSGFYLCAWSPTGTGGLGLVEEQYFGPGTRLTVT.